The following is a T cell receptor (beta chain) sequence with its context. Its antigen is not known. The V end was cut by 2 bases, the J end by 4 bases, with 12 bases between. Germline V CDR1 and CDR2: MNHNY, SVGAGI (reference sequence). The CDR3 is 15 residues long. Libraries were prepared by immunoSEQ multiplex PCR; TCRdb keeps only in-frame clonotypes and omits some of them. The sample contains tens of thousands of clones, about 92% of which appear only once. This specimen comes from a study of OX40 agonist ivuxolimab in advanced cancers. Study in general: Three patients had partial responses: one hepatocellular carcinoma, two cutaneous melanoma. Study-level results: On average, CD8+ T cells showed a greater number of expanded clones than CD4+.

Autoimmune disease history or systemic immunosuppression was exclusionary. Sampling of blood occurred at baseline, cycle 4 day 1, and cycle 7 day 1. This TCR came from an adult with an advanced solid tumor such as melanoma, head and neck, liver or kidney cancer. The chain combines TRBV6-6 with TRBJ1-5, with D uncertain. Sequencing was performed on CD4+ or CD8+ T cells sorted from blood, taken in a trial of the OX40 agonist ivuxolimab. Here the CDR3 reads CASSYTQAANQPQHF. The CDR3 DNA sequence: TGTGCCAGCAGTTACACGCAGGCCGCTAATCAGCCCCAGCATTTT.